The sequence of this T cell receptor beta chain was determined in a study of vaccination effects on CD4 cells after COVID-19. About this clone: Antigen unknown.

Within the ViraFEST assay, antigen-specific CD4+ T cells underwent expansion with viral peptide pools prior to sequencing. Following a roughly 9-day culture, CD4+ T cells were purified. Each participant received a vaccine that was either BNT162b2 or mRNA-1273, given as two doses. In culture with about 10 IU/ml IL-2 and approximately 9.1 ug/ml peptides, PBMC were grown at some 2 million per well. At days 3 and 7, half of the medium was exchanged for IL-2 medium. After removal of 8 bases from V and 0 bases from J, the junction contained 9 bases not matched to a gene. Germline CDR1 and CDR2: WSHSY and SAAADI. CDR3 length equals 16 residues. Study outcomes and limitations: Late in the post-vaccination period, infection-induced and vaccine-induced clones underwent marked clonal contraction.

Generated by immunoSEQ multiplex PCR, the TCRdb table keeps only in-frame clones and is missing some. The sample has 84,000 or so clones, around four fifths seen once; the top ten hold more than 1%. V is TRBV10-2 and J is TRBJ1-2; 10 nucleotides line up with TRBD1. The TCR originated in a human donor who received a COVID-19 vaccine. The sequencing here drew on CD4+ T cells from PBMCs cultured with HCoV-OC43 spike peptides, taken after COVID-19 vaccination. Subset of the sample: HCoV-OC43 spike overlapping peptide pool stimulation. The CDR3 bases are TGCGCCAGCCGTCCCGGGACAGGGGATGCTAACTATGGCTACACCTTC. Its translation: CASRPGTGDANYGYTF.